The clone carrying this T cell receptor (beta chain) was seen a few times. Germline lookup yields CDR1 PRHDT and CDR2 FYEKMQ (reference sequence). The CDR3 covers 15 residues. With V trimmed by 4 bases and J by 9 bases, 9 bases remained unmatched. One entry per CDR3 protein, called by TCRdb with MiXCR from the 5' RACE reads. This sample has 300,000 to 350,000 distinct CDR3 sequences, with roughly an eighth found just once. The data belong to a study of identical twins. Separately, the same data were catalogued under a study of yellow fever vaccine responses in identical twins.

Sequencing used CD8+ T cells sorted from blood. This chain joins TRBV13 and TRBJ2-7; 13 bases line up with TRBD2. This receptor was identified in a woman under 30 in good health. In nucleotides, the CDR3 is TGTGCCAGCAGCTCGGGACTAGCGGGGAATAAGGGGCAGTACTTC. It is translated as CASSSGLAGNKGQYF.